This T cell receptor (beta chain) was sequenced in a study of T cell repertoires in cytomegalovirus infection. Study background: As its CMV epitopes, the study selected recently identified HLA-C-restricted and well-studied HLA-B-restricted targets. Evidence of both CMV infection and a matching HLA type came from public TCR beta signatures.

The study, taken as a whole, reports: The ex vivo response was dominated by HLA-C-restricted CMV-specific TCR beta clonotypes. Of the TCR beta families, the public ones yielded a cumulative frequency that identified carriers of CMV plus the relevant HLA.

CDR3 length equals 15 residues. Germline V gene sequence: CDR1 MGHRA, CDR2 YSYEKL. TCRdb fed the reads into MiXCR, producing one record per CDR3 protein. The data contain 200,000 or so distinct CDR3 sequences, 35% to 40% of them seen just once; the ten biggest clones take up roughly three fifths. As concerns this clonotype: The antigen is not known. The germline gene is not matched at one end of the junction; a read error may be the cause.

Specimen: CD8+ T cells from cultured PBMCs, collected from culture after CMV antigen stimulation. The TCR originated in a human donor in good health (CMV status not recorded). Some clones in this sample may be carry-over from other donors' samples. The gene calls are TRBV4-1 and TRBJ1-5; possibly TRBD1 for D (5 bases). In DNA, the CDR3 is TGTGCCAGCAGCCTTGGGGGGGGAGAAGGGCAGCTCCAGCATTTT. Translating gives CASSLGGGEGQLQHF.